This paragraph covers one T cell receptor (beta chain) sequence. Genomic DNA from each subset was divided evenly over several immunoSEQ plates. Sorted subsets were amplified in replicate PCRs using about 210 ng DNA, about 30,000 T cell genomes. The method was immunoSEQ multiplex PCR; TCRdb's version includes in-frame clones alone and lacks a portion of them. The data contain approximately 2.4 million clones, about 94% of them singletons. The junction had 4 bases not matched to a gene; V was cut back by 3 bases and J by 2 bases. Germline CDR1 is ENHRY and CDR2 is SYGVKD. The length of the CDR3 is 15 residues. This specimen belongs to a study of shared clonotypes between healthy human individuals. Study as a whole: Per-donor plates numbered three CD4 naive, three CD4 memory, two CD8 naive and one CD8 memory.

The chain couples TRBV10-3 to TRBJ1-5; TRBD1 aligns across 7 bases. Sequenced material: naive CD4+ T cells sorted from blood. Subset defined: CD45RA+ positively selected. The sequence derives from a man younger than 35 in good health. DNA of the CDR3: TGTGCCATCAGTGATGAGGGGGCGGGCAATCAGCCCCAGCATTTT. It specifies CAISDEGAGNQPQHF.